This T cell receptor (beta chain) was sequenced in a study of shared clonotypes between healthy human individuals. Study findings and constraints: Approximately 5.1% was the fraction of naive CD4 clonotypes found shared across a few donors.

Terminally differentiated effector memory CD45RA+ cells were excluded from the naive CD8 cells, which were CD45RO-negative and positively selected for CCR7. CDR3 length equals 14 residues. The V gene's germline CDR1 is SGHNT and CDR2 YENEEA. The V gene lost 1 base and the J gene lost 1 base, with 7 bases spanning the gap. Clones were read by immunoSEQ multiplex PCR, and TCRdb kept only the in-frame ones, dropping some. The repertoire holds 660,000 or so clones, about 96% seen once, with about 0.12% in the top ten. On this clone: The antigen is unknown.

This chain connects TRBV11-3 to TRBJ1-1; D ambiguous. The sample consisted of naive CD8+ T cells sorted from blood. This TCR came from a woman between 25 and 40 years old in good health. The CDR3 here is CASSLAGGNTEAFF. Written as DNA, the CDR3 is TGTGCCAGCAGCTTAGCTGGCGGGAACACTGAAGCTTTCTTT.